The rows below give T cell receptor beta chains drawn from one sample of a study of CD8 T cells in ankylosing spondylitis. Using its own MiXCR run on the 5' RACE reads, TCRdb lists one record per CDR3 protein. The sample lists roughly 670,000 distinct CDR3 sequences, under 20% occurring once. The sample comprised blood, either unsorted or a sorted T cell fraction (not recorded which). All receptors derive from a male donor with ankylosing spondylitis. Each CDR3 is given without its conserved first and last residue.

v_gene,CDR3aa
TRBV5-1,ASRLKVGLGELF
TRBV29-1,SVSKGAAYEQY
TRBV12-3/TRBV12-4,ASSLVWENTGELF
TRBV12-3/TRBV12-4,ASSLSQSSYEQY
TRBV3-1,ASSRETGTEAF
TRBV2,ASNGGAQGNQPQH
TRBV7-2,ASSRTTTLNTEAF
TRBV7-2,ASSSARDTQY
TRBV4-2,ASSQSQAGAGNEQF
TRBV12-3/TRBV12-4,ASKDRGLATNEKLF
TRBV18,ASSPSARNTEAF
TRBV12-3/TRBV12-4,ASRSGSSYNEQF
TRBV7-9,ASSSATGLFYNEQF
TRBV20-1,SAASGTQETQY
TRBV25-1,ASRAQGANTEAF
TRBV29-1,SVEGTPRNTEAF
TRBV6-2/TRBV6-3,ASSYPYRDSKAKNIQY
TRBV5-1,ASSPLASWTGELF
TRBV2,ASSTYRDSSYNEQF
TRBV20-1,SARVSSSGNTIY
TRBV2,ASSEQGAEQPQH
TRBV9,ASSVSPQGAKETQY
TRBV12-3/TRBV12-4,ASSNSGGKETQY
TRBV20-1,SARGGQETNQPQH
TRBV29-1,SVVLSRANVLT
TRBV5-1,ASSPTSGRFNEQF
TRBV12-3/TRBV12-4,ASRPGTSGGSSYNEQF
TRBV24-1,ATSDFAGGYGYT